This is a list of T cell receptor beta chains from one sample in a study of CD8 T cells in ankylosing spondylitis. Each CDR3 protein gets one entry after TCRdb re-called the 5' RACE reads with MiXCR. The table shows 300,000 to 350,000 distinct CDR3 sequences, with 11% occurring only once. The source material was blood, either unsorted or a sorted T cell fraction (not recorded which). Receptors originate from a female donor with ankylosing spondylitis or in good health (not recorded which). Both conserved end residues are part of each CDR3. D genes are given only for firm matches. Some rows mark clone size as missing; the rest say once, few, many or name a class of expanded clone.

J	V	size	D	CDR3	DNA
TRBJ2-5	TRBV24-1	many	TRBD2	CATSETSGIGETQYF	TGTGCCACCAGTGAGACTAGCGGGATTGGGGAGACCCAGTACTTC
TRBJ2-1	TRBV4-3	many	TRBD2	CASSQVASGYNEQFF	TGCGCCAGCAGCCAAGTCGCTAGCGGATACAATGAGCAGTTCTTC
TRBJ2-3	TRBV20-1	many	TRBD2	CSRTSGSHTQYF	TGCAGCCGGACTAGCGGGAGCCATACGCAGTATTTT
TRBJ1-1	TRBV6-2/TRBV6-3	many	.	CASSSQWSTEAFF	TGTGCCAGCAGTAGCCAGTGGAGCACTGAAGCTTTCTTT
TRBJ1-4	TRBV4-3	many	.	CASSQVRGLGEKLFF	TGCGCCAGCAGCCAAGTTCGGGGGCTAGGAGAAAAACTGTTTTTT
TRBJ1-1	TRBV5-1	.	.	CASSLNRDWTEAFF	TGCGCCAGCAGCTTGAACAGGGATTGGACTGAAGCTTTCTTT
TRBJ1-5	TRBV5-1	many	.	CASSSEGLFGNQPQHF	TGCGCCAGCAGCTCGGAGGGGTTGTTCGGAAATCAGCCCCAGCATTTT
TRBJ1-2	TRBV5-1	many	.	CASSLNRANYGYTF	TGCGCCAGCAGCTTAAACAGAGCTAACTATGGCTACACCTTC
TRBJ1-2	TRBV5-1	many	.	CASSLDRASANGYTF	TGCGCCAGCAGCTTGGACAGGGCAAGTGCAAATGGCTACACCTTC
TRBJ1-2	TRBV10-3	many	.	CAISEPGGGGYTF	TGTGCCATCAGTGAGCCGGGGGGAGGTGGCTACACCTTC
TRBJ2-7	TRBV20-1	few	.	CSASLTPGTPRYEQYF	TGCAGTGCTAGCCTCACTCCCGGGACCCCGCGGTACGAGCAGTACTTC
TRBJ2-1	TRBV7-2	few	TRBD2	CASSLAGGDYNEQFF	TGTGCCAGCAGCTTAGCGGGAGGGGATTACAATGAGCAGTTCTTC
TRBJ1-1	TRBV12-3/TRBV12-4	many	.	CASSSNWGTEAFF	TGTGCCAGCAGTTCCAACTGGGGGACTGAAGCTTTCTTT
TRBJ2-2	TRBV7-3	few	.	CASRRGNTGELFF	TGTGCCAGCAGGAGGGGGAACACCGGGGAGCTGTTTTTT
TRBJ1-1	TRBV30	.	.	CAWRMFVAEAFF	TGTGCCTGGAGGATGTTCGTCGCTGAAGCTTTCTTT
TRBJ2-3	TRBV4-2	few	.	CASSPRGRGVQDTQYF	TGTGCCAGCAGCCCCAGGGGTCGGGGGGTACAAGATACGCAGTATTTT
TRBJ2-6	TRBV14	.	.	CASSQERHRAATFRSGANVLTF	TGTGCCAGCAGCCAAGAAAGGCACAGGGCCGCCACCTTCCGCTCTGGGGCCAACGTCCTGACTTTC
TRBJ1-2	TRBV5-1	few	.	CASREQNYGYTF	TGCGCCAGCAGAGAACAGAACTATGGCTACACCTTC
TRBJ2-3	TRBV5-1	many	TRBD2	CASSLASGGALDTQYF	TGCGCCAGCAGCTTGGCTAGCGGGGGGGCCCTAGATACGCAGTATTTT
TRBJ2-1	TRBV7-9	.	TRBD2	CASSSRLAGEGEQFF	TGTGCCAGCAGCTCCAGACTAGCGGGGGAGGGTGAGCAGTTCTTC
TRBJ2-7	TRBV12-3/TRBV12-4	many	TRBD2	CASSFGGTSIYEQYF	TGTGCCAGCAGTTTCGGTGGGACTAGTATCTACGAGCAGTACTTC
TRBJ2-1	TRBV20-1	many	.	CSAVTGTSPYYSYNEQFF	TGCAGTGCCGTCACCGGGACTTCACCCTACTACTCCTACAATGAGCAGTTCTTC